The entry below gives a single T cell receptor (beta chain) sequence along with its context. It has no known antigen specificity. Base-call qualities are not available, and no considerably larger clone is one nucleotide away. This entry belongs to a study of blood T cell repertoires in COVID-19 (dated by TCRdb to about 2020). About the full investigation: The collaborator samples originated in the United States, Italy and Spain and spanned the acute and convalescent phases of COVID-19. The material from the prospective study consisted of cDNA or gDNA derived from T cells, B-cell-depleted T cells, or PBMCs. Subjects who had been exposed to COVID-19, were actively infected with it, or had recovered from it provided the deeply sampled blood TCRbeta repertoires that made up the dataset. A freely available public database, intended as a resource for researchers studying the immune response to SARS-CoV-2, is where the repertoires were released. The samples were drawn from two sources: the first 160 participants of the ongoing ImmuneRACE study, and 1,254 subjects contributed by 6 global collaborators. Sample metadata almost always included a de-identified subject ID, COVID-19 status, age in years and sex. Where HLA class I and class II types were available, the types were taken from metadata supplied by the sample provider, not from assay-based typing. On the study overall, not on this receptor specifically: Clinical and demographic metadata were provided uncurated, with the amount varying by source and participant.

Participants in the prospective study were enrolled through a virtual design, were aged about 18 to 100 years, and lived in approximately 24 United States geographic areas. In the prospective study, participants were assigned to cohorts based on the clinical history participants reported in a screening survey and a study questionnaire. ImmuneRACE Cohort 3 recovered participants were defined by two consecutive negative NP/OP PCR tests, healthcare professional clearance, or symptom resolution. Each participant in the prospective study had whole blood, serum and a nasopharyngeal or oropharyngeal swab collected by mobile phlebotomists. Additional blood draws and questionnaires over an approximately two-month period could optionally be provided by prospective study participants. Prospective study blood samples were shipped either frozen or at room temperature before DNA extraction. TCRbeta CDR3 regions were amplified from genomic DNA by means of the immunoSEQ Assay, a bias-controlled multiplex PCR. In the authors' own workflow: The number of nucleated cells in each sample was estimated by amplification of reference gene primers within the assay. To quantify the absolute abundance of each unique TCRbeta CDR3 rearrangement, sequence reads were collapsed and filtered. For each sample, productive Simpson clonality was calculated as the square root of Simpson's diversity index over productive rearrangements. Held by TCRdb, this immuneACCESS table contains in-frame sequences only and omits some clones. Under half of the omission traces to an unresolved V gene where checked; the cause of the rest is unknown. V, J and clone size are those of that table, while D and trimming were read from the DNA. A total of about 300,000 clones appear in this sample, about nine tenths of them only once. 3.5% to 4.5% of the sample is in the top ten clones.

The sequencing input was PBMCs or T cells enriched from blood (not recorded which). The clonotype comes from a man between 25 and 39 years old who had recovered from COVID-19.

This receptor has the CDR3 CASSQERNTNYGYTF. At the DNA level, the sequence is TGTGCCAGCAGCCAAGAGAGGAATACTAACTATGGCTACACCTTC. The chain was built from TRBV4-2 and TRBJ1-2; no D gene call is confident. Based on the germline V gene, the CDR1 and CDR2 sequences are LGHNA and YNFKEQ. Including the terminal cysteine and phenylalanine, the CDR3 comprises 15 residues. Only the CDR3 portion is preserved as DNA: 45 bases, with reading frame beginning at the first base. Trimming at the junction amounts to 0 bases on V and 0 bases on J, and the germline ends lie 8 bases apart.